This T cell receptor (beta chain) is from a study of identical twins. Findings and caveats of the study: Memory repertoires showed no such pattern, whereas abundant cord blood beta clonotypes carried fewer insertions.

CDR1 is MDHEN, CDR2 SYDVKM, per germline. Losses at the gene ends were 1 base for V and 6 bases for J; bases not matched to a gene: 9. This CDR3 comprises 16 residues. TCRdb ran MiXCR on the 5' RACE reads and lists one entry per CDR3 protein. The table shows roughly 230,000 distinct CDR3 sequences, with roughly 8% occurring only once. With regard to this clonotype: Its antigen is currently unknown.

The data also belong to a second study, concerning yellow fever vaccine responses in identical twins.

The sequence came from a woman under 30 in good health. Sequencing was performed on CD8+ T cells sorted from blood. The chain combines TRBV28 with TRBJ2-1; 7 bases are a match to TRBD2. The CDR3 here is CASSLSRLAWFNEQFF. In DNA, the CDR3 is TGTGCCAGCAGTTTATCCCGACTAGCTTGGTTCAATGAGCAGTTCTTC.